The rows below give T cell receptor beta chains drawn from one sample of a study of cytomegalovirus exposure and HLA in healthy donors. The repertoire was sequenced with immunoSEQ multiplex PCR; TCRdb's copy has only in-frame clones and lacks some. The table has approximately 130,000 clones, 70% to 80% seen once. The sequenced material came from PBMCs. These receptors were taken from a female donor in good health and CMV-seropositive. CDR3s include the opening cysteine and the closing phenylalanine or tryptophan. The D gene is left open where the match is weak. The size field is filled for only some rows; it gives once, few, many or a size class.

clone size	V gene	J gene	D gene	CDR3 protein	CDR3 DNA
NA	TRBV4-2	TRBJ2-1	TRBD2	CASSQAAREGIDEQFF	TGTGCCAGCAGCCAAGCAGCCCGGGAGGGCATAGATGAGCAGTTCTTC
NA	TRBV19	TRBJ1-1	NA	CASSKSPWGMNTEAFF	TGTGCCAGTAGTAAGTCCCCTTGGGGCATGAACACTGAAGCTTTCTTT
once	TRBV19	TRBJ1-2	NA	CASSIGDNSDLNYGYTF	TGTGCCAGTAGTATAGGGGACAATAGTGACCTTAACTATGGCTACACCTTC
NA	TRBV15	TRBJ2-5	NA	CATSRGGGGHWETQYF	TGTGCCACCAGCAGAGGGGGAGGGGGGCACTGGGAGACCCAGTACTTC
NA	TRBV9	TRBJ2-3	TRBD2	CASSVREGRSSDTQYF	TGTGCCAGCAGCGTACGGGAGGGGCGCTCGTCAGATACGCAGTATTTT
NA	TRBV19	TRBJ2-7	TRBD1	CASRPGQGSSYEQYF	TGTGCCAGTAGACCGGGACAGGGGTCCTCCTACGAGCAGTACTTC
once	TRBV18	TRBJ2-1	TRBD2	CASSLGAGELEQFF	TGTGCCAGCTCACTAGGTGCGGGAGAGCTTGAGCAGTTCTTC
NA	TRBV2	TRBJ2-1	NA	CASRGYAEQFF	TGTGCCAGCAGGGGCTATGCGGAGCAGTTCTTC
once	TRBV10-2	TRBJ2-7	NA	CASSDRGTSYEQYF	TGCGCCAGCAGTGACCGGGGGACTTCCTACGAGCAGTACTTC
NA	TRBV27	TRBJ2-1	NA	CASSLPHRAGRNEQFF	TGTGCCAGCAGTCTACCACACAGGGCGGGTAGGAATGAGCAGTTCTTC
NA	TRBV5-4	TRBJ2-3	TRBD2	CASHPSLAGSTDTQYF	TGTGCCAGCCACCCTTCACTAGCGGGTAGCACAGATACGCAGTATTTT
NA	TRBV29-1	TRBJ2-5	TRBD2	CSVAGGSPQETQYF	TGCAGCGTTGCGGGAGGGTCACCCCAAGAGACCCAGTACTTC
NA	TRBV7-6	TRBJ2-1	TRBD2	CASTRMGLAGVNEQFF	TGTGCCAGCACCCGAATGGGACTAGCGGGAGTGAATGAGCAGTTCTTC
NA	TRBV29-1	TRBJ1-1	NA	CSVGDGRKAFF	TGCAGCGTAGGTGACGGCAGGAAAGCTTTCTTT
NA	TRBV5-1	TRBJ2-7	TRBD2	CASSLVAGSHEQYF	TGCGCCAGCAGCTTAGTAGCGGGATCCCACGAGCAGTACTTC
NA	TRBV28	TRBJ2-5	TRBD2	CASSGTSGSWETQYF	TGTGCCAGCAGTGGGACTAGCGGGAGCTGGGAGACCCAGTACTTC
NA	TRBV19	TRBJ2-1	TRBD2	CASSFGTSGSYEQFF	TGTGCCAGTAGTTTCGGGACTAGCGGGAGTTATGAGCAGTTCTTC
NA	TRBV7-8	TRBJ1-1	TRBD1	CASSPTTGATEAFF	TGTGCCAGCAGCCCGACGACAGGGGCCACTGAAGCTTTCTTT
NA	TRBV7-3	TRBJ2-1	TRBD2	CASSSGTSGGSDNEQFF	TGTGCCAGCAGCTCTGGGACTAGCGGGGGGTCGGACAATGAGCAGTTCTTC
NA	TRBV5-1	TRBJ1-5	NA	CASSLGFGQPQHF	TGCGCCAGCAGCTTGGGTTTCGGTCAGCCCCAGCATTTT
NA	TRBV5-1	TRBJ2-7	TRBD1	CASSFDRGLDEQYF	TGCGCCAGCAGCTTTGACAGGGGGCTCGACGAGCAGTACTTC
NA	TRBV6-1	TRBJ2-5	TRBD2	CASRVTSRQETQYF	TGTGCCAGCAGGGTGACTAGCCGACAAGAGACCCAGTACTTC
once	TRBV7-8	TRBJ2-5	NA	CASILRPLAGSETQYF	TGTGCCAGCATCCTCCGGCCTCTGGCGGGGTCGGAGACCCAGTACTTC